Described below is a single T cell receptor (beta chain) sequence and its context. Data came from immunoSEQ multiplex PCR; TCRdb stores just in-frame clones and leaves some out. Of about 56,000 clones in the sample, more than 70% were seen once. This entry is derived from a study of blood T cell repertoires in COVID-19. Germline-derived CDR1 and CDR2 are SGDLS and YYNGEE. The CDR3 loop spans 15 amino acids. V shed 6 bases and J 5 bases; nucleotides not matched to a gene: 12. The rearrangement uses TRBV9 and TRBJ2-5, with 8 bases aligning to TRBD1. The sequence came from a human donor in a cohort sampled during active COVID-19. Input material: peripheral blood. The CDR3 DNA reads TGTGCCAGCACCCGATCAGGGACAGGCATCGAGACCCAGTACTTC. This translates into CASTRSGTGIETQYF.